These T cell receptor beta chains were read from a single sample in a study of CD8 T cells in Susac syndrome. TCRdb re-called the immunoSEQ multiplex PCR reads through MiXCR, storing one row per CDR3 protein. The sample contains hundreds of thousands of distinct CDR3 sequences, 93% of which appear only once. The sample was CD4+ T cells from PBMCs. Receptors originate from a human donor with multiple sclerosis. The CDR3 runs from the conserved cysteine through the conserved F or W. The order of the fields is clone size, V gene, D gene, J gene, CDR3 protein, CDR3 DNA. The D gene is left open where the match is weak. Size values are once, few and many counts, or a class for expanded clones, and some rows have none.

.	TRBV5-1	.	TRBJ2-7	CASSLEGGLARPLNEQYF	TGCGCCAGCAGCTTGGAGGGGGGGCTAGCGCGGCCTTTGAACGAGCAGTACTTC
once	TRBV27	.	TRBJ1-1	CASSFRGRGDTEAFF	TGTGCCAGCAGTTTTCGGGGTAGGGGCGACACTGAAGCTTTCTTT
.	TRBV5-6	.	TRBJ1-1	CASSLRVLPNTEAFF	TGTGCCAGCAGCTTGCGGGTCCTTCCCAACACTGAAGCTTTCTTT
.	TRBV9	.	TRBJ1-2	CASSGGPLGYGYTF	TGTGCCAGCAGCGGAGGACCCTTGGGCTATGGCTACACCTTC
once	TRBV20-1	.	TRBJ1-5	CSAQADGKSNQPQHF	TGCAGTGCTCAAGCAGACGGGAAAAGCAATCAGCCCCAGCATTTT
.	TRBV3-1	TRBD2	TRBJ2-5	CASSRYETSGGTAKETQYF	TGTGCCAGCAGCCGCTACGAGACTAGCGGGGGGACAGCTAAAGAGACCCAGTACTTC
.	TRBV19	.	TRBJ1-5	CASNPQNSNQPQHF	TGTGCCAGTAACCCACAGAATAGCAATCAGCCCCAGCATTTT
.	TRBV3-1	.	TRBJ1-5	CASSQDPTGPQHF	TGTGCCAGCAGCCAAGACCCTACGGGGCCCCAGCATTTT
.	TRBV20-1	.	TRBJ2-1	CSGSFPYNEQFF	TGCAGTGGGAGTTTCCCCTACAATGAGCAGTTCTTC
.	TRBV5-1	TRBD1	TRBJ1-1	CASRKTGGYTEAFF	TGCGCCAGCAGAAAGACAGGGGGCTACACTGAAGCTTTCTTT
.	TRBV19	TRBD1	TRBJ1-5	CASSIGQGQDQPQHF	TGTGCCAGTAGTATAGGACAGGGGCAGGATCAGCCCCAGCATTTT
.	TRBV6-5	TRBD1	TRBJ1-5	CASSSGQGGGNQPQHF	TGTGCCAGCAGTTCGGGACAGGGGGGTGGCAATCAGCCCCAGCATTTT
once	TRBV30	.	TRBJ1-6	CAWSGTDNSPLHF	TGTGCCTGGAGTGGAACAGATAATTCACCCCTCCACTTT
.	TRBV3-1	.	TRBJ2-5	CASSQAQQGRARETQYF	TGTGCCAGCAGCCAAGCCCAACAGGGACGGGCGAGGGAGACCCAGTACTTC
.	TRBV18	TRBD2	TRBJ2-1	CASSTLAEAYNEQFF	TGTGCCAGCTCAACTCTAGCGGAGGCTTACAATGAGCAGTTCTTC
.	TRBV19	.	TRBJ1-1	CASSTGPKNTEAFF	TGTGCCAGTAGTACGGGACCGAAAAACACTGAAGCTTTCTTT
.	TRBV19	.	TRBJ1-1	CASSIDRPIGAFF	TGTGCCAGTAGTATAGACCGTCCTATCGGGGCTTTCTTT
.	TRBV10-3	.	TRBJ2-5	CAISESGPRETQYF	TGTGCCATCAGTGAGTCAGGCCCACGGGAGACCCAGTACTTC
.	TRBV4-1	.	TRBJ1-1	CASSQVGRGRRDEAFF	TGCGCCAGCAGCCAAGTGGGGAGGGGTCGGAGGGATGAAGCTTTCTTT
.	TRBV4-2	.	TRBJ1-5	CASSQGVRQPQHF	TGTGCCAGCAGCCAAGGTGTGCGGCAGCCCCAGCATTTT
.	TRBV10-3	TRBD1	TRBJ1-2	CASDGTGLNYGYTF	TGTGCCTCAGATGGGACAGGGCTTAACTATGGCTACACCTTC
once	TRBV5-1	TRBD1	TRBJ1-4	CASTGGGRDEKLFF	TGCGCCAGCACCGGAGGGGGCCGGGATGAAAAACTGTTTTTT
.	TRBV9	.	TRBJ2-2	CASSRVGSGELFF	TGTGCCAGCAGCCGGGTGGGTTCCGGGGAGCTGTTTTTT
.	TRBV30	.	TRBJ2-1	CAGAQVGSYNEQFF	TGTGCCGGGGCCCAAGTGGGCTCCTACAATGAGCAGTTCTTC
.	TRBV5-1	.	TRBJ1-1	CASSQTQGRGEAFF	TGCGCCAGCAGCCAAACCCAGGGGAGGGGAGAAGCTTTCTTT